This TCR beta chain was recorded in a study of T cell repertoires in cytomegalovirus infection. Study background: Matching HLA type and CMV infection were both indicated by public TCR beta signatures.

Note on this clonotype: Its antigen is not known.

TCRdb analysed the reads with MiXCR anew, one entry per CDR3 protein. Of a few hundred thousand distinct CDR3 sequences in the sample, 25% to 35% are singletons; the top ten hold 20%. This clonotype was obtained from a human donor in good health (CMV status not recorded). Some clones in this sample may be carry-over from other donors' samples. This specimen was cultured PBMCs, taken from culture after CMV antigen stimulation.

This CDR3 is CASSLPDRIYEQYF. CDR3 coding DNA: TGTGCCAGCAGCCTCCCGGACAGGATCTACGAGCAGTACTTC. The rearrangement uses TRBV5-8 and TRBJ2-7; 7 nucleotides align to TRBD1. This CDR3 spans 14 amino acids. CDR1 and CDR2 from the germline V gene are SGHTS and YDEGEE. The V segment lost 4 bases and the J segment 3 bases; nucleotides outside the gene matches: 7.